This T cell receptor beta chain comes out of a study of T-cell memory formation after mild COVID-19. The overall study: In these data, TCR clusters were largely donor specific.

Trimming removed 2 bases from V and 4 bases from J, with 5 bases in between. The CDR3 loop spans 13 amino acids. Germline V gene sequence: CDR1 SEHNR, CDR2 FQNEAQ (reference sequence). In TCRdb, the 5' RACE reads were re-called with MiXCR into one record per CDR3 protein. The repertoire holds more than 300,000 distinct CDR3 sequences, with less than 25% as singletons. The TCR was taken from a man aged 18 to 29 who had mild COVID-19 (a few samples of this study predate the infection). Cell type and time point are not known. Material: PBMCs or a T cell subset sorted from them (not recorded which). This chain uses TRBV7-9 with TRBJ2-2, with D hard to call. Written as DNA, the CDR3 is TGTGCCAGCAGCTTAACGATCACCGGGGAGCTGTTTTTT. Translation: CASSLTITGELFF.